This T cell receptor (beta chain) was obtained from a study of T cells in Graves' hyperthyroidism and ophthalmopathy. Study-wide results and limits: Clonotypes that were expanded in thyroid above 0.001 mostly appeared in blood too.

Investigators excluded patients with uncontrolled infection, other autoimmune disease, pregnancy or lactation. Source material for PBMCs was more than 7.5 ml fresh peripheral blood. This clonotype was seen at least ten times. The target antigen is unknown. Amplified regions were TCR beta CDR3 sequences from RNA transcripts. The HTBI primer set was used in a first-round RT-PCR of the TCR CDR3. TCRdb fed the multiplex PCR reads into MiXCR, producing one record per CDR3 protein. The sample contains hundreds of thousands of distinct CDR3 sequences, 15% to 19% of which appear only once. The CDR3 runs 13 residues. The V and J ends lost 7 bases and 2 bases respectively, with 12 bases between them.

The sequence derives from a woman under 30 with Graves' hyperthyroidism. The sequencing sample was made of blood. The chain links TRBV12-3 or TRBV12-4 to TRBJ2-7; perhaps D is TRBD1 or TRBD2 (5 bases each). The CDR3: CASTRDGAYEQYF. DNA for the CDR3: TGTGCCAGCACCAGGGACGGAGCCTACGAGCAGTACTTC.